The rows below give T cell receptor beta chains drawn from one sample of a study of T-cell memory formation after mild COVID-19. TCRdb passed the 5' RACE reads through MiXCR, listing each CDR3 protein once. The sample shows hundreds of thousands of distinct CDR3 sequences, about a fifth of them seen only once. Input material: PBMCs or a T cell subset sorted from them (not recorded which). The receptors come from an adult woman who had mild COVID-19 (a few samples of this study predate the infection). Cell type and time point are not known. Both conserved end residues are part of each CDR3. The order of the fields is D gene, clone size, J gene, V gene, CDR3 protein, CDR3 DNA. A D gene is named only where the DNA matches it firmly. Rows may omit the clone size; those that give it use once, few, many or a size class.

.,few,TRBJ1-4,TRBV3-1,CASSQEGGKGKTLFF,TGTGCCAGCAGCCAAGAGGGGGGAAAGGGGAAGACTCTGTTTTTT
.,.,TRBJ1-1,TRBV27,CASSFGGAPTEAFF,TGTGCCAGCAGTTTTGGGGGGGCGCCCACTGAAGCTTTCTTT
.,few,TRBJ2-3,TRBV6-5,CASSYDSGADTQYF,TGTGCCAGCAGTTACGATAGCGGAGCAGATACGCAGTATTTT
TRBD1,many,TRBJ1-6,TRBV4-1,CASSPTTQGQGRGPLHF,TGCGCCAGCAGCCCCACCACCCAGGGACAGGGGAGGGGACCCCTCCACTTT
.,few,TRBJ1-6,TRBV23-1,CASSHCRVRNSPLHF,TGCGCCAGCAGTCACTGCAGGGTGAGGAATTCACCCCTCCACTTT
.,.,TRBJ1-1,TRBV20-1,CSASDRIRAFF,TGCAGTGCTAGTGATAGAATCAGGGCTTTCTTT
.,.,TRBJ2-7,TRBV4-1,CASSLRQGGTYEQYF,TGCGCCAGCAGCCTACGGCAGGGGGGAACCTACGAGCAGTACTTC
TRBD2,few,TRBJ2-3,TRBV20-1,CSASGLAF,TGCAGTGCTTCTGGACTAGCTTTT
TRBD1,few,TRBJ1-6,TRBV5-1,CASSQRQGSGANSPLHF,TGCGCCAGCAGCCAAAGACAGGGGTCGGGTGCTAATTCACCCCTCCACTTT
.,.,TRBJ1-2,TRBV7-6,CASSLVGRDSTRDYGYTF,TGTGCCAGCAGCTTAGTCGGCAGAGACTCTACGAGGGACTATGGCTACACCTTC
.,few,TRBJ1-1,TRBV9,CASSVREMNTEAFF,TGTGCCAGCAGCGTTAGGGAAATGAACACTGAAGCTTTCTTT
TRBD1,.,TRBJ2-2,TRBV7-3,CASSWAQGGTGELFF,TGTGCCAGCAGCTGGGCACAGGGGGGCACCGGGGAGCTGTTTTTT
.,few,TRBJ2-5,TRBV12-3/TRBV12-4,CASSHPGTQETQYF,TGTGCCAGCAGTCACCCCGGGACACAAGAGACCCAGTACTTC
.,few,TRBJ1-3,TRBV7-2,CASTLWGTGNTIYF,TGTGCCAGCACCCTGTGGGGGACTGGAAACACCATATATTTT